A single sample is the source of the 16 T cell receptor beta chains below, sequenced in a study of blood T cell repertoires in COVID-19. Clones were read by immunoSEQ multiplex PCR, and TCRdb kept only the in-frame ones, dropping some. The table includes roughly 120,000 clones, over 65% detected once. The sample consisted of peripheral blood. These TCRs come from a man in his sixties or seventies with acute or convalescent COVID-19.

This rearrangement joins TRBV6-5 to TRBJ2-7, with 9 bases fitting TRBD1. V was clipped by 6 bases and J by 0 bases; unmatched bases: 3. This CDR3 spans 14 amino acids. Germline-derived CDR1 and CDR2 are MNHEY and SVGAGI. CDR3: CASRLQGASYEQYF. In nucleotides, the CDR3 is TGTGCCAGCAGATTACAGGGGGCCTCCTACGAGCAGTACTTC.

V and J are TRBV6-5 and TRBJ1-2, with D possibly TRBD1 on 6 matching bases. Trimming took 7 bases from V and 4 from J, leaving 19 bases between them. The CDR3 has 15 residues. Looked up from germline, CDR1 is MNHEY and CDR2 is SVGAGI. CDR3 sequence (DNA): TGTGCCAGCAACGGGGGGGGCAAACGAAGCTATGGCTACACCTTC. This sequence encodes CASNGGGKRSYGYTF.

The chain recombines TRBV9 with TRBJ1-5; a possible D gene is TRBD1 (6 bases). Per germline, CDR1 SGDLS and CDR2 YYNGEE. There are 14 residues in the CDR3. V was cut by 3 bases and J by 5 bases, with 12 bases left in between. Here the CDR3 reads CASSALQGDQPQHF. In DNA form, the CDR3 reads TGTGCCAGCAGCGCCCTACAGGGAGATCAGCCCCAGCATTTT.

Written as DNA, the CDR3 is TGTGCCAGTAGTCTCGGGTACGGAAACACCATATATTTT. It is translated as CASSLGYGNTIYF. V and J are TRBV19 and TRBJ1-3; D is unresolved. V lost 5 bases and J 4 bases, leaving 9 bases between the germline ends. The CDR3 is made up of 13 amino acids. Germline V gives CDR1 LNHDA, CDR2 SQIVND (reference sequence). Based on the CDR3 plus reference TRBV19 and TRBJ1-3, the full variable domain is DGGITQSPKYLFRKEGQNVTLSCEQNLNHDAMYWYRQDPGQGLRLIYYSQIVNDFQKGDIAEGYSVSREKKESFPLTVTSAQKNPTAFYLCASSLGYGNTIYFGEGSWLTVV.

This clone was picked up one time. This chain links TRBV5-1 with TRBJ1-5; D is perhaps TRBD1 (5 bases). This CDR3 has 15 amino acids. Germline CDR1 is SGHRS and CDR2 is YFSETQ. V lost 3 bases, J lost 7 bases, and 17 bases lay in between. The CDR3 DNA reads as TGCGCCAGCAGCTGGGGAGGGGAATACTACCAGCCCCAGCATTTT. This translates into CASSWGGEYYQPQHF.

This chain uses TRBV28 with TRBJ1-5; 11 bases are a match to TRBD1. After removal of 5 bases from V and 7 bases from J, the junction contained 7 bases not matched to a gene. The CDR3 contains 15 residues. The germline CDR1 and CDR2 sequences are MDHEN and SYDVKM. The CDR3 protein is CASSPRTGGEQPQHF. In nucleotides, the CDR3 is TGTGCCAGCAGTCCCCGGACAGGGGGCGAGCAGCCCCAGCATTTT.

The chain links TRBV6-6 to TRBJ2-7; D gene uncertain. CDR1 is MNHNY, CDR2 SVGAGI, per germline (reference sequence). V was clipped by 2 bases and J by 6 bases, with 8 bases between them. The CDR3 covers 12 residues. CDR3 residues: CASSYEFREQYF. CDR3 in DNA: TGTGCCAGCAGTTACGAGTTTCGCGAGCAGTACTTC.

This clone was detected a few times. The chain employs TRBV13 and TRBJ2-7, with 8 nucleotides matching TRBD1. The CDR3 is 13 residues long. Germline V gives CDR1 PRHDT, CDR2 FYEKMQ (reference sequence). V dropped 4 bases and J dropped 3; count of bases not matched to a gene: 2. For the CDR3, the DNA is TGTGCCAGCAGCTCCGGACAGGGCTACGAGCAGTACTTC. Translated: CASSSGQGYEQYF.

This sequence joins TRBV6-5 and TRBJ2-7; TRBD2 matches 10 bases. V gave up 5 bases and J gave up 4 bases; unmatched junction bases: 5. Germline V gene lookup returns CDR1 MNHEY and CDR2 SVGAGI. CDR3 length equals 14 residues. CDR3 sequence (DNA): TGTGCCAGCAGTAAACTAGCGGGATTGTACGAGCAGTACTTC. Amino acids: CASSKLAGLYEQYF.

The CDR3 DNA sequence: TGTGCCAGCAGCCAACAGACGGGTCCCCAAGAGACCCAGTACTTC. Protein product: CASSQQTGPQETQYF. The chain links TRBV4-2 to TRBJ2-5; D unresolved. This CDR3 is built from 15 residues. Trimming shortened V by 2 bases and J by 1 base, and 11 bases separated the two germline ends. CDR1 LGHNA and CDR2 YNFKEQ come from the germline V gene.

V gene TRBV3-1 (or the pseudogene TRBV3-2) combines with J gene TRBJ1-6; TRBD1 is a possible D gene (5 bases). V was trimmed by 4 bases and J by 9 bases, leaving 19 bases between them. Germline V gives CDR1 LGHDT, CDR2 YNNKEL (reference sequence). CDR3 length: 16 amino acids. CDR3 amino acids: CASSPTSGGWGSPLHF. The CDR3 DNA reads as TGTGCCAGCAGCCCGACCTCCGGGGGTTGGGGTTCACCCCTCCACTTT.

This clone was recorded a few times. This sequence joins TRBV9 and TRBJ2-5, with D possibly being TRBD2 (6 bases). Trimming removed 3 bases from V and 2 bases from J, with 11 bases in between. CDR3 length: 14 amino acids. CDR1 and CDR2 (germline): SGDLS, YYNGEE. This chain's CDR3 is CASSGGLSQETQYF. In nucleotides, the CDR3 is TGTGCCAGCAGCGGGGGACTTTCACAAGAGACCCAGTACTTC. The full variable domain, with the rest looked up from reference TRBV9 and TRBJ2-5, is DSGVTQTPKHLITATGQRVTLRCSPRSGDLSVYWYQQSLDQGLQFLIQYYNGEERAKGNILERFSAQQFPDLHSELNLSSLELGDSALYFCASSGGLSQETQYFGPGTRLLVL.

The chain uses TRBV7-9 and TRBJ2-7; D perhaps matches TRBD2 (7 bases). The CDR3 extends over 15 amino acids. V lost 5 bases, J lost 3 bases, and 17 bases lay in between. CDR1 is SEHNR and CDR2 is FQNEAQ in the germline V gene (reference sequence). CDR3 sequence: CASSSHGGHVYEQYF. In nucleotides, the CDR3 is TGTGCCAGCAGCAGTCACGGGGGGCATGTCTACGAGCAGTACTTC.

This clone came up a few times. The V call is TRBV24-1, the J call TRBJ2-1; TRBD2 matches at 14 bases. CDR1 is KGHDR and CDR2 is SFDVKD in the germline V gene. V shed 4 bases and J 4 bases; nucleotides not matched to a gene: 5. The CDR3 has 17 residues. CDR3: CATSDPGLAGGYNEQFF. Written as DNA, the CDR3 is TGTGCCACCAGTGACCCTGGACTAGCGGGGGGTTACAATGAGCAGTTCTTC.

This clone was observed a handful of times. Written as DNA, the CDR3 is TGCGCCAGCAGCTTGCTCGCCGGGGGACGAAACACCGGGGAGCTGTTTTTT. Protein: CASSLLAGGRNTGELFF. The V call is TRBV5-1, the J call TRBJ2-2; TRBD2 is a possible D gene (6 bases). Trimming pared 1 base from V and 2 bases from J, leaving 15 bases between. Germline CDR1 SGHRS, CDR2 YFSETQ. This CDR3 is 17 amino acids long.

DNA for the CDR3: TGTGCCAGCAGTACGGGGACAGAGAATTCACCCCTCCACTTT. Amino acids: CASSTGTENSPLHF. The rearrangement joins TRBV6-5 to TRBJ1-6; TRBD1 matches 7 bases. J lost 7 bases, V lost 5 bases, and 5 bases had no gene match. CDR1 and CDR2 (germline): MNHEY, SVGAGI. The CDR3 contains 14 residues.